The entry below gives a single T cell receptor beta chain sequence along with its context. This sample stems from a study of blood T cell repertoires in COVID-19. About the research overall: Whether acute or convalescent, the COVID-19 samples came from the United States, Italy and Spain. Sample material is recorded as cDNA or gDNA derived from T cells, B-cell-depleted T cells, or PBMCs.

Donors in Cohort 3 who had recovered were those with two negative PCRs, healthcare professional clearance, or resolution of their symptoms. The germline V gene encodes CDR1 LNHNV and CDR2 YYDKDF (reference sequence). Trimming took 5 bases from V and 1 from J; bases not matched to a gene: 6. This CDR3 region has 15 residues. Per the original methods: Reference gene primer amplification yielded estimated nucleated cell counts. The table came from immunoSEQ multiplex PCR; TCRdb's copy has only in-frame clones and leaves some out. V, J and clone size reflect that table, while D and trimming were determined from the DNA. The sample has 350,000 to 400,000 clones, about 88% seen once.

The specimen sequenced was PBMCs or T cells enriched from blood (not recorded which). The chain uses TRBV15 and TRBJ2-7, with 9 positions matching TRBD1. The source of this sequence is a woman between 18 and 30 years old who had recovered from COVID-19. CDR3 sequence reads: CATSVRDRASYEQYF. CDR3 sequence (DNA): TGTGCCACCAGCGTGAGGGACAGGGCATCCTACGAGCAGTACTTC.